A single sample is the source of the 6 T cell receptor beta chains below, sequenced in a study of blood T cell repertoires in COVID-19. The table came from immunoSEQ multiplex PCR; TCRdb's copy has only in-frame clones and leaves some out. This table has roughly 200,000 clones, about 85% appearing once. Sample: peripheral blood. The receptors originated from a woman older than 75 with acute or convalescent COVID-19.

The chain combines TRBV6-2 or TRBV6-3 with TRBJ2-1, with 8 positions matching TRBD2. CDR3 length equals 13 residues. Germline V gene sequence: CDR1 MNHEY, CDR2 SVGEGT. V was clipped by 3 bases and J by 9 bases; unmatched bases: 4. For the CDR3, the DNA is TGTGCCAGCAGTTATTGGGGGACTAGTGAGCAGTTCTTC. Translated, it gives CASSYWGTSEQFF.

V usage is TRBV5-1 and J usage is TRBJ1-1, with a tentative D call TRBD1 (5 bases). V gave up 4 bases and J gave up 5 bases, with 15 bases separating them. CDR1 and CDR2 (germline): SGHRS, YFSETQ. The CDR3 is 14 residues long. The CDR3 DNA sequence: TGCGCCAGCAGCCCAGGGTTGGAGGGTACTGAAGCTTTCTTT. Translated: CASSPGLEGTEAFF.

The chain employs TRBV19 and TRBJ1-1; 7 bases are a match to TRBD1. V lost 4 bases, J lost 0 bases, and 5 bases stayed unmatched. The CDR3 runs to 15 residues. CDR1 is LNHDA, CDR2 SQIVND, per germline (reference sequence). DNA for the CDR3: TGTGCCAGTAGTAAGGACAGGCTCATGAACACTGAAGCTTTCTTT. This gives the protein CASSKDRLMNTEAFF.

This chain uses TRBV7-3 with TRBJ1-1, with D perhaps TRBD1 (6 bases). The V end lost 4 bases, the J end lost 3 bases, and 9 bases lay between the germline ends. The length of the CDR3 is 13 residues. Per the germline V gene, CDR1 is SGHTA and CDR2 is FQGTGA. Here the CDR3 DNA reads TGTGCCAGCAGCTCAGGACAGTACACTGAAGCTTTCTTT. Translated: CASSSGQYTEAFF.

The chain has TRBV29-1 and TRBJ2-3, with a possible D match to TRBD2 (6 bases). Germline V lookup: CDR1 SQVTM, CDR2 ANQGSEA. Trimming pared 6 bases from V and 0 bases from J, leaving 10 bases between. This CDR3 comprises 13 residues. The CDR3 nucleotides are TGCAGCGTAACTAGCAGTAGCACAGATACGCAGTATTTT. It codes for CSVTSSSTDTQYF.

V gene TRBV2 combines with J gene TRBJ2-3; 14 bases agree with TRBD2. V lost 4 bases to trimming and J lost 1 base; unmatched junction nucleotides: 4. This CDR3 spans 17 amino acids. Germline CDR1 and CDR2: SNHLY and FYNNEI. The CDR3 nucleotides read TGTGCCAGCAGTGGAGGACTAGCGGGAGGCGGCACAGATACGCAGTATTTT. Its translation is CASSGGLAGGGTDTQYF. Looking up the rest from reference TRBV2 and TRBJ2-3 gives the full variable domain: EPEVTQTPSHQVTQMGQEVILRCVPISNHLYFYWYRQILGQKVEFLVSFYNNEISEKSEIFDDQFSVERPDGSNFTLKIRSTKLEDSAMYFCASSGGLAGGGTDTQYFGPGTRLTVL.